The clone carrying this TCR beta chain has a handful of counts. The junction shows a germline mismatch at one end, possibly a read error. These data belong to a study of human T cells and chemical hapten exposure. The germline V gene has CDR1 SGHDT and CDR2 YYEEEE. CDR3 length: 13 residues. Time point here: pre-sensitization, week 0. Indicated treatment: therapeutic diphenylcyclopropenone sensitization with weekly scalp DPC. TCRdb reprocessed the RACE reads via MiXCR and lists one record per CDR3 protein. The sample contains about 120,000 distinct CDR3 sequences, around an eighth of which appear only once.

The sample consisted of whole blood, taken in connection with sensitization to the hapten diphenylcyclopropenone (DPC). This clonotype was obtained from a young woman with alopecia areata. Some clones in this sample may be carry-over from other donors' samples. The chain is built from TRBV5-6 and TRBJ1-3; D is uncertain. CDR3 nucleotide sequence: TGTGCCAGCAGCACGCCCTCTAGAAACACCATATATTTT. Its translation: CASSTPSRNTIYF.